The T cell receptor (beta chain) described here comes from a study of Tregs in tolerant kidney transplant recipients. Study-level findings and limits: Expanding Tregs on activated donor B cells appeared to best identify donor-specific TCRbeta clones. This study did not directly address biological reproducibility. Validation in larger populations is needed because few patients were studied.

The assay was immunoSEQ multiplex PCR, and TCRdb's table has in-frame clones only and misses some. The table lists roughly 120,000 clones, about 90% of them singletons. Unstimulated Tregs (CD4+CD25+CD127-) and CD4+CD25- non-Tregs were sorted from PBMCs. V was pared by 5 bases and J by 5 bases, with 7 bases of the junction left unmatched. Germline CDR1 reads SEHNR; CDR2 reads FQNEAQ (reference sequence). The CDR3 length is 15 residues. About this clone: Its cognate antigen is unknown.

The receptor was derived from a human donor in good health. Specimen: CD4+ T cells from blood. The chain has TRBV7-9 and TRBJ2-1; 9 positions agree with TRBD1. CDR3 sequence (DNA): TGTGCCAGCAGCCCCCCGGGACAGGGTAACAATGAGCAGTTCTTC. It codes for CASSPPGQGNNEQFF.